Presented here are 9 T cell receptor beta chains from one specimen sequenced in a study of breast tumors, draining lymph nodes, adjacent tissues. MiXCR, run by TCRdb on the multiplex PCR reads, gives a single entry per CDR3 protein. The sample shows some 85,000 distinct CDR3 sequences, about 27% of them seen only once. Axillary draining lymph nodes of breast cancer patients supplied the node samples. Sequencing input: axillary lymph node tissue. The receptors were gathered from a female donor with breast cancer. Some clones in this sample may be carry-over from other donors' samples.

In this sample, this clonotype turned up once. The conserved final phenylalanine or tryptophan is absent from the CDR3, which likely points to a read error. Because the CDR3's place on the DNA is in doubt, the DNA is left out and the CDR3 is given as listed by TCRdb. The genes are TRBV7-9 and TRBJ2-3; TRBD1 is taken as the D call from the table, unchecked against the DNA. Germline-derived CDR1 and CDR2 are SEHNR and FQNEAQ (reference sequence). 15 amino acids form the CDR3, both terminal residues included. CDR3 in amino acids: CASSVTGGSQDTQYL.

This clonotype was observed at least ten times. The CDR3 DNA reads as TGTGCCAGCAGCTTGGAAGCGGGGTCCTACGAGCAGTACTTC. Translated: CASSLEAGSYEQYF. The J gene is TRBJ2-7, the V gene TRBV5-4; TRBD2 matches 7 bases. CDR3 length: 14 amino acids. Germline CDR1 SGHNT, CDR2 YYREEE (reference sequence). J was trimmed by 1 base and V by 0 bases; bases with no gene match: 1.

This clonotype was detected many times. V is TRBV20-1 and J is TRBJ2-7, with 10 bases lining up with TRBD2. Germline V gene lookup returns CDR1 DFQATT and CDR2 SNEGSKA (reference sequence). The CDR3 spans 15 residues. The V gene end was trimmed by 3 bases and the J gene end by 7 bases; junction bases not matched to a gene: 12. CDR3 sequence reads: CSARDPSGGVGEQYF. The CDR3, as DNA: TGCAGTGCTAGGGACCCTAGCGGGGGTGTCGGGGAGCAGTACTTC.

This clonotype was counted at least ten times. The chain is built from TRBV2 and TRBJ1-1; no reliable D call. V was pared by 4 bases and J by 2 bases, with 8 bases between. Germline lookup yields CDR1 SNHLY and CDR2 FYNNEI. CDR3 size: 13 residues. The CDR3 DNA follows: TGTGCCAGCAGTGTAGATCCTAACACTGAAGCTTTCTTT. It is translated as CASSVDPNTEAFF.

In its sample, this clonotype was seen many times. The chain is built from TRBV18 and TRBJ2-1, with D perhaps TRBD1 (6 bases). V was trimmed by 1 base and J by 3 bases, leaving 10 bases between them. The CDR3 consists of 15 residues. Looked up from germline, CDR1 is KGHSH and CDR2 is LQKENI. CDR3 sequence reads: CASSPRTGLYNEQFF. CDR3 bases: TGTGCCAGCTCACCACGAACAGGGCTCTACAATGAGCAGTTCTTC.

The chain is built from TRBV7-9 and TRBJ2-7; possibly TRBD2 for D (6 bases). The CDR3 loop spans 15 amino acids. The germline V gene has CDR1 SEHNR and CDR2 FQNEAQ (reference sequence). V was pared by 4 bases and J by 2 bases, with 15 bases between. This CDR3 is CASSWGGGGTYEQYF. The DNA for the CDR3 is TGTGCCAGCAGCTGGGGCGGTGGGGGGACCTACGAGCAGTACTTC.

This clonotype was observed at least ten times. The CDR3 DNA is TGTGCCAGCAGTGAGCAAGGGCGGGGCACAGATACGCAGTATTTT. It yields the protein CASSEQGRGTDTQYF. The chain combines TRBV6-4 with TRBJ2-3, with D perhaps TRBD2 (5 bases). The CDR3 is 15 residues long. Germline V gives CDR1 MRHNA, CDR2 SNTAGT. The V and J ends lost 3 bases and 1 base respectively, with 11 bases between them.

This clonotype occurred many times. This chain uses TRBV24-1 with TRBJ2-2; tentatively, D is TRBD2 (6 bases). CDR3 size: 15 residues. Trimming shortened V by 5 bases and J by 5 bases, and 14 bases separated the two germline ends. Germline V gene sequence: CDR1 KGHDR, CDR2 SFDVKD. The CDR3 nucleotides read TGTGCCACCAGTGTTGGTGCGGGGAGGACCGGGGAGCTGTTTTTT. Encoded protein: CATSVGAGRTGELFF.

Ten or more counts support this clonotype. A much larger clone is a single base away; this may be a read error. The genes are TRBV11-2 and TRBJ1-2; D is ambiguous. The CDR3 is made up of 14 amino acids. Trimming took 4 bases from V and 4 from J, leaving 13 bases between them. Germline values: CDR1 SGHAT, CDR2 FQNNGV. CDR3 DNA sequence: TGTGCCAGCAGCTCGAGCGGGCCAGCCTATGGCTACACCTTC. Amino acid sequence: CASSSSGPAYGYTF.